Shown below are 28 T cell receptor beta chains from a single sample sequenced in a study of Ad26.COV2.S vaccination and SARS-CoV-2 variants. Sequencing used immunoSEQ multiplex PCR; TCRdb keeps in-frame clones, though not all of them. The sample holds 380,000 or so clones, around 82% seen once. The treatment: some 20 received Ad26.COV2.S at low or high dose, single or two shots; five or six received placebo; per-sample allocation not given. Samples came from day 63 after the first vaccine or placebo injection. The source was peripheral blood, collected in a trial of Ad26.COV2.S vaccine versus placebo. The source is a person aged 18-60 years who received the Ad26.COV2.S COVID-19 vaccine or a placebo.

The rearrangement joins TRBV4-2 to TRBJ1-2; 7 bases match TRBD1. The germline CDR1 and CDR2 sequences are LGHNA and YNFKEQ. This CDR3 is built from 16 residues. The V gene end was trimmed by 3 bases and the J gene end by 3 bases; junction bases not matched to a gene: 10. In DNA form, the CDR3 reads TGTGCCAGCAGCCAGGACGACAGGGAAAGGGACTATGGCTACACCTTC. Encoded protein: CASSQDDRERDYGYTF.

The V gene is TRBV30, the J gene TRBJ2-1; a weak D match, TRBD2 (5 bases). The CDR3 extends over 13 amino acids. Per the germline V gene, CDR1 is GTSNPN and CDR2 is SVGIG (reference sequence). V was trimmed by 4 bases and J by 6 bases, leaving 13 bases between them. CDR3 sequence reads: CAWIETGGNEQFF. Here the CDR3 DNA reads TGTGCCTGGATAGAGACCGGAGGCAATGAGCAGTTCTTC.

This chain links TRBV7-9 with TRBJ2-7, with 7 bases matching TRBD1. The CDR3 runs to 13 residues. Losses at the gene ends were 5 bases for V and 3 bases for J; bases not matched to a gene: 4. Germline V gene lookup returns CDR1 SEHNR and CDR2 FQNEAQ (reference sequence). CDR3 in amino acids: CASSLGQVYEQYF. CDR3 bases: TGTGCCAGCAGCCTCGGACAGGTCTACGAGCAGTACTTC.

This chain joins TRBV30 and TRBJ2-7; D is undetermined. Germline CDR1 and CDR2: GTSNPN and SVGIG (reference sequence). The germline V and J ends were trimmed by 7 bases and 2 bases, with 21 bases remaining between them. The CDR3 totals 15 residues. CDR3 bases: TGTGCCTTTAGGACGGCCCTGACCCCCCCCTACGAGCAGTACTTC. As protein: CAFRTALTPPYEQYF.

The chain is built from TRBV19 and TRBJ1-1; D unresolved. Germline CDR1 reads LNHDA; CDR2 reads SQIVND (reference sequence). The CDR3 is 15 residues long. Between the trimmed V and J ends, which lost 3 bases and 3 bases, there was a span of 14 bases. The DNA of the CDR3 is TGTGCCAGTAGTATTGATCGGGGATTGTACACTGAAGCTTTCTTT. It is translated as CASSIDRGLYTEAFF.

The DNA of the CDR3 is TGTGCCAGCAGCCCCCAACTAGGGAGCTCCTATAATTCACCCCTCCACTTT. Its protein product is CASSPQLGSSYNSPLHF. V usage is TRBV5-4 and J usage is TRBJ1-6; D gene unclear. The CDR3 spans 17 residues. Germline lookup yields CDR1 SGHNT and CDR2 YYREEE (reference sequence). V was shortened by 4 bases and J by 0 bases, with 14 bases between the two germline ends. The full variable domain, in which reference TRBV5-4 and TRBJ1-6 provide the parts outside the CDR3, is ETGVTQSPTHLIKTRGQQVTLRCSSQSGHNTVSWYQQALGQGPQFIFQYYREEENGRGNFPPRFSGLQFPNYSSELNVNALELDDSALYLCASSPQLGSSYNSPLHFGNGTRLTVT.

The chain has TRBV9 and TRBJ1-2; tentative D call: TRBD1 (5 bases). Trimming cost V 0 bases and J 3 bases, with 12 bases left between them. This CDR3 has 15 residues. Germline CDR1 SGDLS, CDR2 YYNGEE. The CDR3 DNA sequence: TGTGCCAGCAGCGTAGCTAGTGCAGGGTACTATGGCTACACCTTC. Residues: CASSVASAGYYGYTF.

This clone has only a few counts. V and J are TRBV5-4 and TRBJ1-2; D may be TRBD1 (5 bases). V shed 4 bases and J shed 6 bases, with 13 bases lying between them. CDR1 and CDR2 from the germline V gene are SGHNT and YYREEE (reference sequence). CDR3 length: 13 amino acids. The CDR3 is CASSKDTTHGYTF. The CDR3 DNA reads TGTGCCAGCAGCAAGGACACAACCCATGGCTACACCTTC.

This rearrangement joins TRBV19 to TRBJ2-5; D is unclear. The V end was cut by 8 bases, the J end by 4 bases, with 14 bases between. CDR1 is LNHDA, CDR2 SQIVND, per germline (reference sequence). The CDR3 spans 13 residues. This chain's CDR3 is CASRPGRTETQYF. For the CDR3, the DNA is TGTGCCAGTCGCCCTGGTAGGACAGAGACCCAGTACTTC. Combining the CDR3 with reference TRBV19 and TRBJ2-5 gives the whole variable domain DGGITQSPKYLFRKEGQNVTLSCEQNLNHDAMYWYRQDPGQGLRLIYYSQIVNDFQKGDIAEGYSVSREKKESFPLTVTSAQKNPTAFYLCASRPGRTETQYFGPGTRLLVL.

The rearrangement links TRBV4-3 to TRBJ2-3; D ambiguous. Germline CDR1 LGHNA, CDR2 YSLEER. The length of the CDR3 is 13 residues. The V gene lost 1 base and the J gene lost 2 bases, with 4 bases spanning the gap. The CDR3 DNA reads TGCGCCAGCAGCCAAGGGATCACAGATACGCAGTATTTT. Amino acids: CASSQGITDTQYF.

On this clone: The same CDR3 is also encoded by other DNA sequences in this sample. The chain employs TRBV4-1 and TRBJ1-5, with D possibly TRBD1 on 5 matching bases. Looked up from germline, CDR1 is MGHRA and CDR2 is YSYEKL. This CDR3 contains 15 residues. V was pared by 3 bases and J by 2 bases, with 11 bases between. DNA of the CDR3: TGCGCCAGCAGCCAGGCGCGGGGGGGCAATCAGCCCCAGCATTTT. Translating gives CASSQARGGNQPQHF.

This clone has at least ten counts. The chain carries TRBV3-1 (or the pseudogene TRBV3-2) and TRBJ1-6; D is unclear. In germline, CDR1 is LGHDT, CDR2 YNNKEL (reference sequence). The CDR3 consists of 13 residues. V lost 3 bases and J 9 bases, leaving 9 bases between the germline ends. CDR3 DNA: TGTGCCAGCAGCCAGGGGATGAGTTCACCCCTCCACTTT. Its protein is CASSQGMSSPLHF.

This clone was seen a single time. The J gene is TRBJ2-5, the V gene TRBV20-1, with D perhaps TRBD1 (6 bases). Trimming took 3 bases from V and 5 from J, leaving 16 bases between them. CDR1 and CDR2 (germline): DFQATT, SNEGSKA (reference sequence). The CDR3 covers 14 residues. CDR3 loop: CSASGWGLWETQYF. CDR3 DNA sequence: TGCAGTGCTAGTGGCTGGGGGCTCTGGGAGACCCAGTACTTC.

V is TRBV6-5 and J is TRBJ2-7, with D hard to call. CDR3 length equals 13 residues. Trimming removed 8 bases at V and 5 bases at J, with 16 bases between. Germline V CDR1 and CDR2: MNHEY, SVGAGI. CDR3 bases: TGTGCCAGCGGGTTCTCTCCTTGGGACGAGCAGTACTTC. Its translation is CASGFSPWDEQYF.

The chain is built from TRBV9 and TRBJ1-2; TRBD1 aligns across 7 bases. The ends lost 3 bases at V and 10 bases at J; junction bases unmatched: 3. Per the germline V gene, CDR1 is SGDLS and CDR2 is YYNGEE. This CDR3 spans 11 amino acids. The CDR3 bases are TGTGCCAGCAGCGCCGGGACAGCCTACACCTTC. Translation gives CASSAGTAYTF.

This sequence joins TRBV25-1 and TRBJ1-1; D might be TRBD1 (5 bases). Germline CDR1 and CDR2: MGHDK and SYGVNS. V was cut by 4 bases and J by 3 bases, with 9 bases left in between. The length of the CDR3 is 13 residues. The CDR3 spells CASSVDRDTEAFF. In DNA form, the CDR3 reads TGTGCCAGCAGTGTAGACAGAGACACTGAAGCTTTCTTT.

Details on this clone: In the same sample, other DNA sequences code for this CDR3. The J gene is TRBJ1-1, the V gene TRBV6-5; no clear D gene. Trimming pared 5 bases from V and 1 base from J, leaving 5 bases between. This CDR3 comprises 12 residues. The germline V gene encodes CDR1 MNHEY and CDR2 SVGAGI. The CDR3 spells CASSRTNTEAFF. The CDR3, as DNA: TGTGCCAGCAGTCGCACGAACACTGAAGCTTTCTTT.

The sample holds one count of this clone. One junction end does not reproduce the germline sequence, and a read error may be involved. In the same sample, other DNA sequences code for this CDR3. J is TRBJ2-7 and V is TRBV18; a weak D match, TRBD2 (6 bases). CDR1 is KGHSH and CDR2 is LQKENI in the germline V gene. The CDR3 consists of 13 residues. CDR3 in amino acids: CASSRGVHDEQYF. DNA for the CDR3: TGTGCCAGTTCACGCGGGGTCCACGACGAGCAGTACTTC.

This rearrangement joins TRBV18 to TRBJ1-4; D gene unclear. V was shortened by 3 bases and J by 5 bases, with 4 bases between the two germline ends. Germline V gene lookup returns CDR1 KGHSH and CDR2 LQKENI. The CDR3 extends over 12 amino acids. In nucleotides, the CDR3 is TGTGCCAGCTCACCTATCAATGAAAAACTGTTTTTT. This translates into CASSPINEKLFF.

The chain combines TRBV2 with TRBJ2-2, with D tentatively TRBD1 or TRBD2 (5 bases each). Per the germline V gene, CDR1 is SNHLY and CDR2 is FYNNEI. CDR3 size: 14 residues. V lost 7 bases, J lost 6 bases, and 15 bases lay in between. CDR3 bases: TGTGCCAGCATGTACACCATGGGGGCCGGGGAGCTGTTTTTT. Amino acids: CASMYTMGAGELFF.

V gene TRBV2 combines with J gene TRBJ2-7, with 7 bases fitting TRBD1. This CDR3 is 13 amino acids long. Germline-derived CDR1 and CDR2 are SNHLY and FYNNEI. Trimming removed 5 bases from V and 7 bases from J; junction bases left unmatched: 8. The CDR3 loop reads CASSRDSRGEQYF. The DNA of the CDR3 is TGTGCCAGCAGTCGGGACAGCAGGGGAGAGCAGTACTTC.

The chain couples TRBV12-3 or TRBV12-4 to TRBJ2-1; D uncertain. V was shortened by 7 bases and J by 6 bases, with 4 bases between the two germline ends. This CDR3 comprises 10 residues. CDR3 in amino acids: CASMFNEQFF. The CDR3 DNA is TGTGCCAGCATGTTCAATGAGCAGTTCTTC.

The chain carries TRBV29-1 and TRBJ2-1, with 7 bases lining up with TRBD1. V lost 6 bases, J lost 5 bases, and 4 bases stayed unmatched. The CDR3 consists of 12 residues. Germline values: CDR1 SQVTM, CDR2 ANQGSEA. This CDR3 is CSVHRGNNEQFF. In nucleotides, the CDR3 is TGCAGCGTCCACAGGGGAAACAATGAGCAGTTCTTC.

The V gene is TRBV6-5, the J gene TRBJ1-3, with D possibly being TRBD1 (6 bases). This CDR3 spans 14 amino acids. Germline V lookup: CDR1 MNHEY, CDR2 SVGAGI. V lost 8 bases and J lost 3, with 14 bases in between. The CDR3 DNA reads TGTGCCAGCCGAACAGGGTACTATGGAAACACCATATATTTT. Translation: CASRTGYYGNTIYF.

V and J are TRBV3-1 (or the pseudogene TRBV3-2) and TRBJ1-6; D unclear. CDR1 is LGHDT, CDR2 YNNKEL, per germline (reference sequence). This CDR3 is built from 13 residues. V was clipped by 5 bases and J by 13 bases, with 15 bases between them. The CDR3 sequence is CASSLDPNTPLHF. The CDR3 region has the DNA TGTGCCAGCAGCTTGGACCCGAATACCCCCCTCCACTTT.

The DNA for the CDR3 is TGCGCCAGCTGGGGAGGTGTCACTGAAGCTTTCTTT. As protein: CASWGGVTEAFF. The chain has TRBV10-2 and TRBJ1-1; D ambiguous. V was shortened by 8 bases and J by 4 bases, with 11 bases between the two germline ends. This CDR3 comprises 12 residues. Germline CDR1 reads WSHSY; CDR2 reads SAAADI.

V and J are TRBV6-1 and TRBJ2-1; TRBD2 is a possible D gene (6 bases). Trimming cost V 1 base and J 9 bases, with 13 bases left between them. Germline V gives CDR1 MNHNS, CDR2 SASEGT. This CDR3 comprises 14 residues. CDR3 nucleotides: TGTGCCAGCAGTGAAGAGGGCCGGGGAGGTGAGCAGTTCTTC. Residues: CASSEEGRGGEQFF.

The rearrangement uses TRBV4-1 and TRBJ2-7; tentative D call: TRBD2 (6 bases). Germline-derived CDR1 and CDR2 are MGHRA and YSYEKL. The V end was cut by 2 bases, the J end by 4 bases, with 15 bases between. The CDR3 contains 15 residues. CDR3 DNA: TGCGCCAGCAGCCAATGGATACTAGCTAAGTACGAGCAGTACTTC. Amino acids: CASSQWILAKYEQYF.